This T cell receptor (beta chain) is from a study of cytomegalovirus exposure and HLA in healthy donors. The PCR contained 60 Vbeta and 13 Jbeta primers. Assay: immunoSEQ multiplex PCR; the TCRdb copy retains only in-frame clones and omits some. The sample has about 140,000 clones, around 75% seen once. The CDR3 contains 15 residues. Trimming shortened V by 6 bases and J by 3 bases, and 17 bases separated the two germline ends. Per germline, CDR1 ENHRY and CDR2 SYGVKD. The sequence was obtained from a man in his late teens or twenties in good health and CMV-seropositive. This chain links TRBV10-3 with TRBJ1-1; D might be TRBD1 (5 bases). The sequencing sample was made of PBMCs. CDR3 region: CAISHPTGGDTEAFF. The CDR3 nucleotides are TGTGCCATCAGCCACCCGACGGGAGGGGACACTGAAGCTTTCTTT.